The 19 T cell receptor beta chains presented below share a single source sample, sequenced in a study of identical twins. MiXCR was run by TCRdb on the 5' RACE reads, yielding one entry per CDR3 protein. The repertoire consists of roughly 480,000 distinct CDR3 sequences, with 24% occurring once and the leading ten covering 2.9%. The same sample was also used in a study of T cells expressing NK-cell markers.

The sequenced sample was CD4+ T cells sorted from blood. The receptors derive from a woman younger than 35 in good health.

The chain links TRBV6-6 to TRBJ1-6, with 7 bases matching TRBD1. The J segment lost 7 bases and the V segment lost 7 bases, leaving 4 bases of the junction unmatched. This CDR3 has 13 amino acids. CDR1 is MNHNY, CDR2 SVGAGI, per germline (reference sequence). CDR3 amino acids: CASTMGQNSPLHF. For the CDR3, the DNA is TGTGCCAGCACCATGGGACAGAATTCACCCCTCCACTTT.

This clonotype came up a few times. The gene calls are TRBV20-1 and TRBJ2-1; 10 bases agree with TRBD2. In germline, CDR1 is DFQATT, CDR2 SNEGSKA (reference sequence). V shed 3 bases, J shed 9 bases, and the junction held 11 bases outside the gene matches. CDR3 length equals 15 residues. CDR3 amino acids: CSASFAQRGGLEQFF. CDR3 bases: TGCAGTGCTAGTTTTGCCCAGCGGGGGGGCCTTGAGCAGTTCTTC.

This chain joins TRBV9 and TRBJ2-3; 8 nucleotides align to TRBD2. The length of the CDR3 is 18 residues. The germline gives CDR1 SGDLS, CDR2 YYNGEE. Losses at the gene ends were 0 bases for V and 9 bases for J; bases not matched to a gene: 18. CDR3 sequence reads: CASSVASSTGGPRDTQYF. The CDR3, as DNA: TGTGCCAGCAGCGTAGCTAGTTCAACGGGGGGGCCTAGGGACACGCAGTATTTT.

The chain links TRBV3-1 to TRBJ2-5; 7 positions agree with TRBD1. CDR1 is LGHDT and CDR2 is YNNKEL in the germline V gene (reference sequence). This CDR3 comprises 14 residues. The V segment lost 8 bases and the J segment 7 bases; nucleotides outside the gene matches: 13. Here the CDR3 reads CASRWGQTLGTQYF. CDR3 coding DNA: TGTGCCAGCCGGTGGGGACAGACCCTCGGGACCCAGTACTTC.

J is TRBJ1-1 and V is TRBV5-1; no clear D. From germline, CDR1 is SGHRS and CDR2 YFSETQ. This CDR3 region has 16 residues. V lost 5 bases and J lost 0, with 17 bases in between. Written as DNA, the CDR3 is TGCGCCAGCAGGCCGGGAATGGGATCGATGAACACTGAAGCTTTCTTT. Its translation is CASRPGMGSMNTEAFF.

This chain uses TRBV5-1 with TRBJ1-1; D gene uncertain. The V end was cut by 1 base, the J end by 0 bases, with 7 bases between. CDR3 length: 14 residues. CDR1 is SGHRS, CDR2 YFSETQ, per germline. The CDR3 sequence: CASSLQLMNTEAFF. The CDR3 DNA reads TGCGCCAGCAGCTTGCAGCTTATGAACACTGAAGCTTTCTTT.

This sequence joins TRBV12-3 or TRBV12-4 and TRBJ1-5, with a tentative D call TRBD1 (6 bases). The CDR3 is 15 amino acids. With 3 bases removed from V and 9 bases from J, the gap between germline ends came to 18 bases. CDR3 nucleotide sequence: TGTGCCAGCAGTTTTCTTTACAGCGGGGGCAGGCCCCAGCATTTT. This codes for CASSFLYSGGRPQHF.

The chain couples TRBV15 to TRBJ2-1, with 10 bases fitting TRBD2. Germline CDR1 is LNHNV and CDR2 is YYDKDF (reference sequence). V lost 2 bases and J lost 5; bases outside the gene matches: 21. The CDR3 is 21 amino acids. CDR3 sequence (DNA): TGTGCCACCAGCAGATATGACAGGGCTAGCGGGAGAGGGATTTGGGACAATGAGCAGTTCTTC. Protein product: CATSRYDRASGRGIWDNEQFF.

The rearrangement uses TRBV6-2 or TRBV6-3 and TRBJ2-2, with 7 bases aligning to TRBD1. The ends lost 5 bases at V and 3 bases at J; junction bases unmatched: 3. The CDR3 loop spans 14 amino acids. The germline V gene has CDR1 MNHEY and CDR2 SVGEGT. CDR3 sequence (DNA): TGTGCCAGCAGTCAGGGACAGCACACCGGGGAGCTGTTTTTT. Its protein product is CASSQGQHTGELFF.

V usage is TRBV5-1 and J usage is TRBJ2-1; D perhaps matches TRBD2 (6 bases). Germline CDR1 and CDR2: SGHRS and YFSETQ. The germline V and J ends were trimmed by 4 bases and 5 bases, with 16 bases remaining between them. The CDR3 runs to 15 residues. The CDR3 region is CASSEQPGGNNEQFF. The CDR3 bases are TGCGCCAGCAGCGAACAACCCGGGGGAAACAATGAGCAGTTCTTC.

This clonotype was seen a few times. The chain has TRBV20-1 and TRBJ1-6; D gene uncertain. The V end lost 2 bases, the J end lost 4 bases, and 9 bases lay between the germline ends. CDR3 length: 14 amino acids. Germline lookup yields CDR1 DFQATT and CDR2 SNEGSKA (reference sequence). The chain's CDR3 is CSARPPTYNSPLHF. In DNA, the CDR3 is TGCAGTGCTAGACCCCCTACTTATAATTCACCCCTCCACTTT.

The V and J genes are TRBV12-3 or TRBV12-4 and TRBJ2-2, with D unresolved. Trimming left V 7 bases short and J 0 bases short, with 9 bases between. The CDR3 length is 14 residues. CDR3 loop: CASKRAANTGELFF. CDR3 nucleotides: TGTGCCAGCAAACGGGCAGCGAACACCGGGGAGCTGTTTTTT.

This clonotype was recorded many times. The chain combines TRBV12-3 or TRBV12-4 with TRBJ1-5; no clear D. The CDR3 spans 12 residues. The V end lost 5 bases, the J end lost 4 bases, and 6 bases lay between the germline ends. CDR3 in DNA: TGTGCCAGCAGTATCCATAATCAGCCCCAGCATTTT. Residues: CASSIHNQPQHF.

The CDR3 region is CSVVSTAVITDTQYF. Here the CDR3 DNA reads TGCAGCGTTGTCTCGACAGCAGTGATCACAGATACGCAGTATTTT. V usage is TRBV29-1 and J usage is TRBJ2-3, with a weak D call TRBD1 (5 bases). The CDR3 loop spans 15 amino acids. Trimming removed 4 bases at V and 2 bases at J, with 16 bases between. Germline CDR1 is SQVTM and CDR2 is ANQGSEA.

This clonotype has more than one count but fewer than ten. The CDR3 sequence is CASSSGGESVKGYTF. CDR3 DNA: TGTGCCAGCAGCAGTGGGGGGGAATCGGTAAAAGGCTACACCTTC. The gene calls are TRBV9 and TRBJ1-2; a possible D gene is TRBD1 (5 bases). CDR3 size: 15 residues. V was shortened by 4 bases and J by 8 bases, with 21 bases between the two germline ends. CDR1 SGDLS and CDR2 YYNGEE come from the germline V gene.

This clonotype was picked up a small number of times. The chain joins TRBV5-5 to TRBJ2-5; 7 nucleotides align to TRBD2. J was trimmed by 5 bases and V by 6 bases; bases with no gene match: 7. In germline, CDR1 is SGHKS, CDR2 YYEKEE (reference sequence). The CDR3 length is 13 residues. The CDR3 DNA reads as TGTGCCAGCAACTTACTAGCGACGGAGACCCAGTACTTC. Its translation is CASNLLATETQYF.

A few counts support this clonotype. This chain connects TRBV11-2 to TRBJ2-3, with TRBD2 matching 7 bases. Germline lookup yields CDR1 SGHAT and CDR2 FQNNGV. The CDR3 is made up of 16 amino acids. The ends lost 1 base at V and 5 bases at J; junction bases unmatched: 9. The CDR3 DNA sequence: TGTGCCAGCAGCTTAGTACGGGGGACTACCGGAGATACGCAGTATTTT. This sequence encodes CASSLVRGTTGDTQYF.

This clonotype was recorded at least ten times. This chain links TRBV7-2 with TRBJ2-1; D ambiguous. V was shortened by 2 bases and J by 5 bases, with 10 bases between the two germline ends. Germline V gene sequence: CDR1 SGHTA, CDR2 FQGNSA. There are 14 residues in the CDR3. Here the CDR3 DNA reads TGTGCCAGCAGCTTATCCATCACTGACAATGAGCAGTTCTTC. Translating it yields CASSLSITDNEQFF.

This rearrangement joins TRBV20-1 to TRBJ2-3; D is ambiguous. CDR3 size: 10 residues. Germline V gene lookup returns CDR1 DFQATT and CDR2 SNEGSKA (reference sequence). The V and J ends lost 2 bases and 5 bases respectively, with 2 bases between them. This chain's CDR3 is CSARRDTQYF. The DNA for the CDR3 is TGCAGTGCTAGACGAGATACGCAGTATTTT.